The 32 T cell receptor beta chains listed next were all sequenced from one sample in a study of T cells in Graves' hyperthyroidism and ophthalmopathy. Amplification of TCR beta CDR3 regions used RNA as the template. First-round RT-PCR targeting the TCR CDR3 was performed with the HTBI primer set. MiXCR, run by TCRdb on the multiplex PCR reads, gives a single entry per CDR3 protein. This sample yields about 710,000 distinct CDR3 sequences, of which roughly 15% are seen a single time; around 8% belongs to the top ten. Input material: blood. These receptors came from a man between 18 and 35 years old with Graves' hyperthyroidism.

The chain is built from TRBV19 and TRBJ1-6; D remains unclear. CDR3 length equals 14 residues. Looked up from germline, CDR1 is LNHDA and CDR2 is SQIVND (reference sequence). The ends were cut back, 5 bases at V and 0 bases at J, with 5 bases in the middle. CDR3 sequence (DNA): TGTGCCAGTAGTGTGGGCTCCTATAATTCACCCCTCCACTTT. This codes for CASSVGSYNSPLHF.

This clonotype was seen only a few times. V and J are TRBV12-3 or TRBV12-4 and TRBJ2-1; D assignment may be TRBD1 or TRBD2 (6 bases each). The CDR3 runs to 17 residues. Trimming cost V 6 bases and J 0 bases, with 18 bases left between them. In DNA, the CDR3 is TGTGCCAGCAGCCCTTACGGGGGCGGTTACTCCTACAATGAGCAGTTCTTC. This gives the protein CASSPYGGGYSYNEQFF.

This clonotype was picked up many times. The gene calls are TRBV2 and TRBJ1-1, with TRBD1 identical over 8 bases. CDR3 length: 12 amino acids. V lost 6 bases, J lost 7 bases, and 4 bases stayed unmatched. Germline V gene data show CDR1 as SNHLY and CDR2 as FYNNEI. The CDR3 region has the DNA TGTGCCAGCAGGAGGACAGGGTTTGAAGCTTTCTTT. Its translation: CASRRTGFEAFF.

This clonotype has a handful of counts. The rearrangement joins TRBV15 to TRBJ1-4; D is perhaps TRBD1 (6 bases). Germline CDR1 LNHNV, CDR2 YYDKDF (reference sequence). The CDR3 consists of 14 residues. With 6 bases removed from V and 8 bases from J, the gap between germline ends came to 16 bases. The CDR3 reads CATSPSRGSEKLFF. The CDR3 bases are TGTGCCACCAGTCCCTCTAGGGGGTCCGAAAAACTGTTTTTT.

The V and J genes are TRBV27 and TRBJ2-7; possible D gene TRBD2, 5 bases. The V gene lost 7 bases and the J gene lost 2 bases, with 12 bases spanning the gap. The CDR3 loop spans 13 amino acids. From germline, CDR1 is MNHEY and CDR2 SMNVEV (reference sequence). This CDR3 is CASMLGGTYEQYF. CDR3 nucleotide sequence: TGTGCCAGCATGCTCGGAGGCACCTACGAGCAGTACTTC.

To note about this clonotype: A single base separates this from a much larger clone, so it may be a read error. The rearrangement links TRBV30 to TRBJ2-3; TRBD2 agrees at 11 bases. J lost 2 bases, V lost 1 base, and 2 bases had no gene match. Germline CDR1 GTSNPN, CDR2 SVGIG (reference sequence). This CDR3 is built from 15 residues. CDR3 sequence (DNA): TGTGCCTGGAGTGGACTAGCGGGACCCACAGATACGCAGTATTTT. Its protein product is CAWSGLAGPTDTQYF.

The chain uses TRBV27 and TRBJ1-1; D possibly corresponds to TRBD1 (5 bases). CDR1 and CDR2 from the germline V gene are MNHEY and SMNVEV (reference sequence). The ends were cut back, 4 bases at V and 3 bases at J, with 9 bases in the middle. The CDR3 has 13 residues. The CDR3 DNA follows: TGTGCCAGCAGTTCGGGCAGGGACACTGAAGCTTTCTTT. As protein: CASSSGRDTEAFF.

The gene calls are TRBV13 and TRBJ2-1; 10 nucleotides align to TRBD2. The germline V gene encodes CDR1 PRHDT and CDR2 FYEKMQ (reference sequence). V lost 1 base, J lost 6 bases, and 9 bases stayed unmatched. The CDR3 covers 17 residues. This chain's CDR3 is CASSLVVGTSATNEQFF. The CDR3 DNA sequence: TGTGCCAGCAGCTTAGTAGTCGGGACTAGCGCAACCAATGAGCAGTTCTTC.

The chain uses TRBV7-2 and TRBJ1-3; D might be TRBD1 (6 bases). The CDR3 is 19 amino acids. Trimming shortened V by 3 bases and J by 4 bases, and 25 bases separated the two germline ends. Germline assignment: CDR1 SGHTA and CDR2 FQGNSA. The CDR3 sequence is CTSSFEDLDRLRSGNTIYF. In DNA, the CDR3 is TGTACCAGCAGCTTCGAAGACTTGGACAGACTACGTTCGGGAAACACCATATATTTT. Full variable domain (remainder filled in from reference TRBV7-2 and TRBJ1-3): GAGVSQSPSNKVTEKGKDVELRCDPISGHTALYWYRQSLGQGLEFLIYFQGNSAPDKSGLPSDRFSAERTGGSVSTLTIQRTQQEDSAVYLCTSSFEDLDRLRSGNTIYFGEGSWLTVV.

This clonotype was counted ten times or more. The genes are TRBV6-5 and TRBJ2-5, with TRBD2 matching over 8 bases. With 7 bases clipped from V and 2 bases from J, the junction kept 12 bases outside the gene matches. Per the germline V gene, CDR1 is MNHEY and CDR2 is SVGAGI. The CDR3 has 16 residues. CDR3 nucleotides: TGTGCCAGCACCTCCCCGGGACTAGGGCGACAAGAGACCCAGTACTTC. This codes for CASTSPGLGRQETQYF.

On this clonotype itself: This may be a read error: a much more frequent sequence differs by one nucleotide. V usage is TRBV12-3 or TRBV12-4 and J usage is TRBJ2-7; TRBD2 is a possible D gene (5 bases). This CDR3 region has 15 residues. CDR3 in amino acids: CASSFSGKSSCEQYF. As DNA, the CDR3 is TGTGCCAGCAGTTTCAGCGGAAAGAGCTCCTGCGAGCAGTACTTC.

This clonotype was detected a few times. The rearrangement joins TRBV5-5 to TRBJ2-1; D tentatively reads TRBD1 or TRBD2 (5 bases each). There are 17 residues in the CDR3. CDR1 is SGHKS, CDR2 YYEKEE, per germline (reference sequence). V gave up 5 bases and J gave up 2 bases, with 20 bases separating them. The CDR3 DNA reads as TGTGCCAGCAGAATGACCCGGGGCAGGAGCACCTACAATGAGCAGTTCTTC. It encodes CASRMTRGRSTYNEQFF.

This clonotype was seen a handful of times. The chain employs TRBV3-1 and TRBJ2-1; the D call may be TRBD1 or TRBD2 (5 bases each). The CDR3 runs 13 residues. V lost 2 bases and J 5 bases, leaving 7 bases between the germline ends. Germline-derived CDR1 and CDR2 are LGHDT and YNNKEL (reference sequence). The CDR3 DNA reads TGTGCCAGCAGCCAAAGGGGAGACAATGAGCAGTTCTTC. Its translation is CASSQRGDNEQFF.

A few counts support this clonotype. This chain links TRBV7-2 with TRBJ2-1; the D is unclear. V was shortened by 4 bases and J by 0 bases, with 13 bases between the two germline ends. This CDR3 is built from 16 residues. The V gene's germline CDR1 is SGHTA and CDR2 FQGNSA. CDR3 protein: CASSSLSMSSYNEQFF. DNA for the CDR3: TGTGCCAGCAGCTCCCTTTCTATGAGCTCCTACAATGAGCAGTTCTTC.

In this sample, this clonotype turned up many times. J is TRBJ2-1 and V is TRBV3-1; 7 bases are shared with TRBD2. The CDR3 extends over 14 amino acids. With V trimmed by 4 bases and J by 7 bases, 7 bases remained unmatched. Germline loops: CDR1 LGHDT, CDR2 YNNKEL (reference sequence). The CDR3, as DNA: TGTGCCAGCAGCCGCCTCACTAGCGAGAATGAGCAGTTCTTC. Encoded protein: CASSRLTSENEQFF.

V is TRBV29-1 and J is TRBJ2-1; D is uncertain. The CDR3 runs 13 residues. Deletions cut 4 bases from V and 7 bases from J, with 14 bases between. CDR1 is SQVTM, CDR2 ANQGSEA, per germline. The CDR3 DNA sequence: TGCAGCGTTGGGTCGCTAGTGGGTAATGAGCAGTTCTTC. Translating it yields CSVGSLVGNEQFF.

This clonotype was recorded many times. The chain recombines TRBV30 with TRBJ2-7; D call uncertain. The germline gives CDR1 GTSNPN, CDR2 SVGIG (reference sequence). The CDR3 is 14 amino acids. Trimming took off 0 bases at V and 2 bases at J, with 11 bases between the two ends. The CDR3 here is CAWSVFGHTYEQYF. The CDR3 DNA is TGTGCCTGGAGTGTATTCGGCCACACCTACGAGCAGTACTTC.

J is TRBJ2-4 and V is TRBV28; D may be TRBD2 (7 bases). Trimming cost V 6 bases and J 1 base, with 31 bases left between them. Per the germline V gene, CDR1 is MDHEN and CDR2 is SYDVKM. The CDR3 extends over 21 amino acids. The CDR3 region is CASRAVLLGGPGPRAKNIQYF. CDR3 sequence (DNA): TGTGCCAGCAGGGCCGTTTTGCTGGGGGGGCCCGGACCTAGGGCCAAAAACATTCAGTACTTC.

This chain uses TRBV29-1 with TRBJ2-3; tentative D call: TRBD2 (5 bases). Trimming cost V 8 bases and J 2 bases, with 8 bases left between them. Germline V lookup: CDR1 SQVTM, CDR2 ANQGSEA. The CDR3 sequence is 11 residues long. As DNA, the CDR3 is TGCAGCTCGGGGTACACAGATACGCAGTATTTT. Its protein product is CSSGYTDTQYF.

This clonotype was recorded a few times. This sequence joins TRBV28 and TRBJ1-3; 7 nucleotides align to TRBD1. The germline V gene encodes CDR1 MDHEN and CDR2 SYDVKM. The CDR3 totals 15 residues. Trimming cost V 3 bases and J 0 bases; bases outside gene matches: 2. The chain's CDR3 is CASSLTGTSGNTIYF. In DNA form, the CDR3 reads TGTGCCAGCAGTTTGACAGGGACCTCTGGAAACACCATATATTTT. The complete variable domain, with remaining parts taken from reference TRBV28 and TRBJ1-3, reads DVKVTQSSRYLVKRTGEKVFLECVQDMDHENMFWYRQDPGLGLRLIYFSYDVKMKEKGDIPEGYSVSREKKERFSLILESASTNQTSMYLCASSLTGTSGNTIYFGEGSWLTVV.

This clonotype has at least ten counts. This chain links TRBV5-1 with TRBJ2-1; D ambiguous. The germline gives CDR1 SGHRS, CDR2 YFSETQ. This CDR3 comprises 13 residues. V was clipped by 0 bases and J by 5 bases, with 6 bases between them. The CDR3, as DNA: TGCGCCAGCAGCTTGGAGCTCAACAATGAGCAGTTCTTC. Its translation: CASSLELNNEQFF.

The chain carries TRBV11-2 and TRBJ2-1; weak D call: TRBD1 (8 bases). The V end lost 5 bases, the J end lost 6 bases, and 20 bases lay between the germline ends. This CDR3 is 16 amino acids long. Germline CDR1 is SGHAT and CDR2 is FQNNGV. CDR3 sequence: CASSPPTGGGVNEQFF. The CDR3 region has the DNA TGTGCCAGCAGCCCTCCAACAGGGGGGGGTGTCAATGAGCAGTTCTTC.

This clonotype was found a few times. This sequence joins TRBV6-2 or TRBV6-3 and TRBJ2-1, with 7 bases fitting TRBD2. With V trimmed by 6 bases and J by 9 bases, 8 bases remained unmatched. The V gene's germline CDR1 is MNHEY and CDR2 SVGEGT. The CDR3 is 13 residues long. For the CDR3, the DNA is TGTGCCAGCAGCCGGACTAGGAACGGTGAGCAGTTCTTC. Protein sequence: CASSRTRNGEQFF.

This clonotype was observed at least ten times. The chain links TRBV24-1 to TRBJ2-1; tentatively, D is TRBD1 (6 bases). The CDR3 is 15 amino acids. Trimming took off 9 bases at V and 8 bases at J, with 22 bases between the two ends. Germline lookup yields CDR1 KGHDR and CDR2 SFDVKD. CDR3 nucleotides: TGTGCCACCGCGACCCGGGACAAAACTACGGATGAGCAGTTCTTC. As protein: CATATRDKTTDEQFF.

The genes are TRBV24-1 and TRBJ2-5; D might be TRBD1 or TRBD2, each matching 5 bases. Trimming stripped 2 bases from V and 2 bases from J, with 14 bases between. Per the germline V gene, CDR1 is KGHDR and CDR2 is SFDVKD. The CDR3 is made up of 16 amino acids. The CDR3 coding sequence is TGTGCCACCAGTGATTCGCCGGGACGGACTCAAGAGACCCAGTACTTC. Its protein product is CATSDSPGRTQETQYF.

Many counts were recorded for this clonotype. The rearrangement joins TRBV7-3 to TRBJ2-1; D possibly matches TRBD1 or TRBD2 (7 bases each). Looked up from germline, CDR1 is SGHTA and CDR2 is FQGTGA. There are 14 residues in the CDR3. Trimming cost V 3 bases and J 5 bases, with 11 bases left between them. This CDR3 is CASSFQGGDNEQFF. CDR3 nucleotides: TGTGCCAGCAGCTTCCAGGGGGGGGACAATGAGCAGTTCTTC. The variable domain in full, completed from reference TRBV7-3 and TRBJ2-1, reads GAGVSQTPSNKVTEKGKYVELRCDPISGHTALYWYRQSLGQGPEFLIYFQGTGAADDSGLPNDRFFAVRPEGSVSTLKIQRTERGDSAVYLCASSFQGGDNEQFFGPGTRLTVL.

This clonotype was seen repeatedly, ten times or more. This chain connects TRBV18 to TRBJ2-5; no definite D call. Trimming took off 8 bases at V and 2 bases at J, with 12 bases between the two ends. This CDR3 has 13 amino acids. CDR1 is KGHSH, CDR2 LQKENI, per germline. For the CDR3, the DNA is TGTGCCAGCAGTCCCGGCCGTCAAGAGACCCAGTACTTC. Its protein product is CASSPGRQETQYF.

This clonotype was counted a few times. The rearrangement joins TRBV20-1 to TRBJ2-2; D not resolved. The CDR3 loop spans 14 amino acids. Between the trimmed V and J ends, which lost 1 base and 1 base, there was a span of 7 bases. CDR1 is DFQATT and CDR2 is SNEGSKA in the germline V gene (reference sequence). DNA for the CDR3: TGCAGTGCTAGAGCGTTAGAGAACACCGGGGAGCTGTTTTTT. Translated: CSARALENTGELFF.

The chain recombines TRBV3-2 with TRBJ2-7. TRBV3-2 is reported as a pseudogene. The CDR3 extends over 16 amino acids. As DNA, the CDR3 is TGTGCCAGCAGCCAAGATCACAGAACCCCGTTCTACGAGCAGTACTTC. Its translation is CASSQDHRTPFYEQYF.

There are a few counts of this clonotype. V is TRBV12-3 or TRBV12-4 and J is TRBJ2-3; TRBD2 matches 8 bases. The CDR3 has 12 amino acids. J lost 10 bases, V lost 5 bases, and 5 bases had no gene match. The CDR3 here is CASSRSGSPQYF. CDR3 in DNA: TGTGCCAGCAGTCGGAGCGGGAGCCCGCAGTATTTT.

The chain is built from TRBV12-3 or TRBV12-4 and TRBJ1-3; D gene unclear. The CDR3 has 16 residues. V was cut by 1 base and J by 0 bases, with 10 bases left in between. CDR3 in DNA: TGTGCCAGCAGTTTAGTGGAGAAAACCTCTGGAAACACCATATATTTT. Translation gives CASSLVEKTSGNTIYF.

This clonotype was counted ten times or more. The CDR3 loop is CASSRAGGLIYEQYF. The CDR3 nucleotides read TGTGCCAGCTCCCGAGCAGGGGGTCTCATCTACGAGCAGTACTTC. V gene TRBV2 combines with J gene TRBJ2-7; TRBD1 aligns across 7 bases. This CDR3 is built from 15 residues. Germline V gene data show CDR1 as SNHLY and CDR2 as FYNNEI. V lost 8 bases and J lost 3; bases outside the gene matches: 13.